This entry lists 24 T cell receptor beta chains sequenced from one sample in a study of blood T cell repertoires in COVID-19. TCRdb's copy holds only in-frame clones and misses some; the assay was immunoSEQ multiplex PCR. The sample lists about 65,000 clones, 90% occurring once. The specimen was peripheral blood. Receptor source: a man in his sixties with acute or convalescent COVID-19.

This chain uses TRBV7-3 with TRBJ2-7; no definite D call. The CDR3 has 14 amino acids. The germline V and J ends were trimmed by 1 base and 7 bases, with 14 bases remaining between them. Germline CDR1 is SGHTA and CDR2 is FQGTGA. The CDR3 DNA follows: TGTGCCAGCAGCTTAAACCCGAGTGATGGTGAGCAGTACTTC. Translation: CASSLNPSDGEQYF.

The gene calls are TRBV7-2 and TRBJ1-2; 9 nucleotides match TRBD1. Germline trimming cut 4 bases from V and 4 bases from J; bases unmatched to any gene: 4. This CDR3 has 14 residues. Germline V gives CDR1 SGHTA, CDR2 FQGNSA. Written as DNA, the CDR3 is TGTGCCAGCAGCTGGACAGGGGTTCCCTATGGCTACACCTTC. It yields the protein CASSWTGVPYGYTF.

CDR3 protein: CASSPDRVVTGELFF. The CDR3 nucleotides are TGCGCCAGCAGTCCCGACAGGGTCGTCACCGGGGAGCTGTTTTTT. The chain is built from TRBV5-1 and TRBJ2-2; 7 nucleotides agree with TRBD1. The germline gives CDR1 SGHRS, CDR2 YFSETQ. The CDR3 is made up of 15 amino acids. Trimming at V came to 5 bases and at J to 4 bases, leaving 8 bases not matched to a gene.

This sequence joins TRBV10-3 and TRBJ2-7; D possibly corresponds to TRBD1 (5 bases). Trimming cost V 5 bases and J 3 bases, with 8 bases left between them. This CDR3 spans 12 amino acids. Germline loops: CDR1 ENHRY, CDR2 SYGVKD. The CDR3 region has the DNA TGTGCCATCAGTAACACAGGCTACGAGCAGTACTTC. It is translated as CAISNTGYEQYF.

The chain links TRBV18 to TRBJ1-1; possible D gene TRBD1, 5 bases. Trimming stripped 3 bases from V and 1 base from J, with 15 bases between. The V gene's germline CDR1 is KGHSH and CDR2 LQKENI. This CDR3 contains 16 residues. DNA for the CDR3: TGTGCCAGCTCACCTTTATCCGGGGGGAAGAACACTGAAGCTTTCTTT. This translates into CASSPLSGGKNTEAFF.

The J gene is TRBJ1-1, the V gene TRBV15; D may be TRBD1 (6 bases). The V end lost 5 bases, the J end lost 8 bases, and 21 bases lay between the germline ends. The V gene's germline CDR1 is LNHNV and CDR2 YYDKDF (reference sequence). CDR3 length equals 15 residues. The DNA of the CDR3 is TGTGCCACCAGCCCAAGAGGGGGTAGCGGGGCCGAAGCTTTCTTT. As protein: CATSPRGGSGAEAFF.

V usage is TRBV19 and J usage is TRBJ1-3; TRBD1 aligns across 9 bases. The CDR3 runs to 15 residues. Germline CDR1 is LNHDA and CDR2 is SQIVND (reference sequence). Trimming cost V 7 bases and J 0 bases; bases outside gene matches: 4. CDR3 amino acids: CASTQGASSGNTIYF. The CDR3 region has the DNA TGTGCCAGTACACAGGGGGCTAGCTCTGGAAACACCATATATTTT.

V and J are TRBV18 and TRBJ2-1, with D possibly being TRBD1 (6 bases). CDR3 length: 14 residues. Trimming removed 0 bases from V and 9 bases from J, with 12 bases in between. CDR1 is KGHSH, CDR2 LQKENI, per germline. The chain's CDR3 is CASSPPVGAREQFF. CDR3 in DNA: TGTGCCAGCTCACCACCGGTGGGGGCCCGTGAGCAGTTCTTC.

This clone was seen once. The chain uses TRBV6-1 and TRBJ2-5; tentative D call: TRBD2 (5 bases). The CDR3 consists of 15 residues. Trimming cost V 0 bases and J 2 bases, with 10 bases left between them. CDR1 MNHNS and CDR2 SASEGT come from the germline V gene. This chain's CDR3 is CASSEASAGQETQYF. As DNA, the CDR3 is TGTGCCAGCAGTGAAGCTAGCGCCGGGCAAGAGACCCAGTACTTC.

This chain joins TRBV5-6 and TRBJ1-6, with D perhaps matching TRBD1 (5 bases). The CDR3 is 18 residues long. V was pared by 4 bases and J by 0 bases, with 17 bases between. Germline V lookup: CDR1 SGHDT, CDR2 YYEEEE. CDR3 sequence: CASSLRGGISSYNSPLHF. For the CDR3, the DNA is TGTGCCAGCAGCCTCCGGGGGGGGATTAGCTCCTATAATTCACCCCTCCACTTT.

The gene calls are TRBV2 and TRBJ1-1; D remains unclear. Germline loops: CDR1 SNHLY, CDR2 FYNNEI. The V gene lost 7 bases and the J gene lost 7 bases, with 10 bases spanning the gap. The CDR3 sequence is 11 residues long. The DNA for the CDR3 is TGTGCCAGCAACAACCGGGATGAAGCTTTCTTT. Protein product: CASNNRDEAFF.

The V and J genes are TRBV19 and TRBJ1-5; 8 bases are a match to TRBD1. V lost 0 bases and J lost 6; bases outside the gene matches: 4. The CDR3 runs 15 residues. Germline CDR1 LNHDA, CDR2 SQIVND (reference sequence). CDR3 sequence (DNA): TGTGCCAGTAGTATAGACAGGACAGGGAGTCAGCCCCAGCATTTT. Protein sequence: CASSIDRTGSQPQHF.

The V call is TRBV7-9, the J call TRBJ1-6; TRBD1 aligns across 12 bases. CDR3 size: 16 residues. V lost 4 bases to trimming and J lost 10 bases; unmatched junction nucleotides: 8. In germline, CDR1 is SEHNR, CDR2 FQNEAQ (reference sequence). CDR3 sequence: CASSSTGTGGDSPLHF. CDR3 nucleotide sequence: TGTGCCAGCAGCTCCACCGGGACAGGGGGCGACTCACCCCTCCACTTT.

The chain is built from TRBV7-9 and TRBJ2-1, with a weak D call TRBD1 (5 bases). Per germline, CDR1 SEHNR and CDR2 FQNEAQ (reference sequence). The CDR3 is made up of 12 amino acids. V lost 0 bases to trimming and J lost 9 bases, with 6 bases between them. The CDR3 spells CASSLAQGEQFF. The CDR3 nucleotides read TGTGCCAGCAGCTTAGCCCAGGGTGAGCAGTTCTTC.

The gene calls are TRBV15 and TRBJ1-5; the match to TRBD1 covers 7 bases. The CDR3 runs 15 residues. Germline V gives CDR1 LNHNV, CDR2 YYDKDF (reference sequence). CDR3 sequence: CATAGSRTGNQPQHF. In DNA, the CDR3 is TGTGCAACCGCGGGAAGTCGGACAGGTAATCAGCCCCAGCATTTT.

The rearrangement links TRBV6-5 to TRBJ2-3, with a weak D call TRBD1 (5 bases). Trimming took off 0 bases at V and 6 bases at J, with 16 bases between the two ends. The CDR3 is 16 amino acids. Germline lookup yields CDR1 MNHEY and CDR2 SVGAGI. Here the CDR3 reads CASSYSRPTDTDTQYF. CDR3 in DNA: TGTGCCAGCAGTTACTCGAGGCCGACAGATACGGATACGCAGTATTTT.

The chain joins TRBV7-2 to TRBJ1-1; weak D call: TRBD1 (5 bases). Trimming took off 5 bases at V and 1 base at J, with 17 bases between the two ends. The CDR3 has 16 residues. CDR1 and CDR2 from the germline V gene are SGHTA and FQGNSA. The CDR3 here is CASSPDALTANTEAFF. Here the CDR3 DNA reads TGTGCCAGCAGCCCCGACGCTCTGACAGCGAACACTGAAGCTTTCTTT. Together with reference TRBV7-2 and TRBJ1-1, the CDR3 gives the full variable domain: GAGVSQSPSNKVTEKGKDVELRCDPISGHTALYWYRQSLGQGLEFLIYFQGNSAPDKSGLPSDRFSAERTGGSVSTLTIQRTQQEDSAVYLCASSPDALTANTEAFFGQGTRLTVV.

The V call is TRBV7-9, the J call TRBJ1-5; unclear D gene. V lost 3 bases to trimming and J lost 2 bases, with 14 bases between them. The CDR3 extends over 16 amino acids. Germline loops: CDR1 SEHNR, CDR2 FQNEAQ (reference sequence). CDR3 sequence reads: CASSFGMAKGNQPQHF. The CDR3 coding sequence is TGTGCCAGCAGCTTCGGGATGGCTAAGGGCAATCAGCCCCAGCATTTT.

This chain uses TRBV20-1 with TRBJ2-7; D is unclear. The CDR3 consists of 14 residues. Germline V gene lookup returns CDR1 DFQATT and CDR2 SNEGSKA (reference sequence). Trimming took off 3 bases at V and 1 base at J, with 13 bases between the two ends. In DNA form, the CDR3 reads TGCAGTGCTAGTTACTTCTCCGCGTCCTACGAGCAGTACTTC. It is translated as CSASYFSASYEQYF.

With respect to this clone: Sequence at one end of the junction differs from germline and may be a read error. The rearrangement links TRBV30 to TRBJ1-1; the D is unclear. The V gene's germline CDR1 is GTSNPN and CDR2 SVGIG (reference sequence). The CDR3 has 14 residues. In nucleotides, the CDR3 is TGTGCCTGGAGGAGGACTTCCCTTAACAGTGAAGCTTTCTTT. Protein sequence: CAWRRTSLNSEAFF.

The rearrangement uses TRBV6-5 and TRBJ2-3; possible D gene TRBD1, 6 bases. V dropped 11 bases and J dropped 2 bases, with 17 bases sitting between them. The length of the CDR3 is 14 residues. Germline CDR1 MNHEY, CDR2 SVGAGI. This CDR3 is CACPSDSFTDTQYF. CDR3 DNA: TGTGCCTGCCCGTCGGACAGTTTCACAGATACGCAGTATTTT.

V and J are TRBV5-6 and TRBJ1-5, with 8 bases that match TRBD1. The ends lost 2 bases at V and 5 bases at J; junction bases unmatched: 6. In germline, CDR1 is SGHDT, CDR2 YYEEEE. This CDR3 has 15 residues. CDR3 region: CASSFDRGGDQPQHF. CDR3 in DNA: TGTGCCAGCAGCTTCGACAGGGGTGGAGATCAGCCCCAGCATTTT.

V is TRBV6-6 and J is TRBJ2-6, with D hard to call. V was pared by 2 bases and J by 0 bases, with 5 bases between. The V gene's germline CDR1 is MNHNY and CDR2 SVGAGI (reference sequence). The CDR3 loop spans 15 amino acids. As DNA, the CDR3 is TGTGCCAGCAGTTACGACATCTCTGGGGCCAACGTCCTGACTTTC. Its translation: CASSYDISGANVLTF.

The chain combines TRBV5-4 with TRBJ1-1; TRBD1 aligns across 7 bases. The CDR3 extends over 14 amino acids. V dropped 4 bases and J dropped 0; count of bases not matched to a gene: 3. Germline values: CDR1 SGHNT, CDR2 YYREEE (reference sequence). CDR3 nucleotide sequence: TGTGCCAGCAGCACGGGACAGCTGAACACTGAAGCTTTCTTT. This gives the protein CASSTGQLNTEAFF.